A single sample is the source of the 28 T cell receptor beta chains below, sequenced in a study of blood T cell repertoires in COVID-19. Sequencing used immunoSEQ multiplex PCR; TCRdb keeps in-frame clones, though not all of them. The sample contains 200,000 to 250,000 clones, just under 85% of which appear only once. The sequencing sample was made of PBMCs or T cells enriched from blood (not recorded which). The receptors were sampled from a woman aged 40 to 50 with acute COVID-19.

This clone has more than one count but fewer than ten. V is TRBV6-4 and J is TRBJ2-2, with 7 bases lining up with TRBD2. V lost 6 bases and J lost 4; bases outside the gene matches: 8. The CDR3 covers 15 residues. Germline assignment: CDR1 MRHNA and CDR2 SNTAGT. For the CDR3, the DNA is TGTGCCAGCAGCCTGACTGGCGGGAGCACCGGGGAGCTGTTTTTT. The encoded protein is CASSLTGGSTGELFF.

The genes are TRBV2 and TRBJ1-5, with TRBD1 matching over 9 bases. Germline CDR1 is SNHLY and CDR2 is FYNNEI. With V trimmed by 5 bases and J by 7 bases, 6 bases remained unmatched. The CDR3 has 14 residues. The CDR3 DNA reads as TGTGCCAGCAGTTCACAGGGGGCGAGCCAGCCCCAGCATTTT. Translating gives CASSSQGASQPQHF.

This rearrangement joins TRBV11-3 to TRBJ1-1; TRBD1 might be the D (6 bases). The CDR3 has 14 residues. V shed 2 bases and J shed 8 bases, with 15 bases lying between them. Per germline, CDR1 SGHNT and CDR2 YENEEA. Here the CDR3 DNA reads TGTGCCAGCAGCTTATTTGCGGGGGCCGAGGAAGCTTTCTTT. This translates into CASSLFAGAEEAFF.

J is TRBJ2-1 and V is TRBV4-3, with TRBD2 identical over 10 bases. The CDR3 consists of 17 residues. Germline V gene sequence: CDR1 LGHNA, CDR2 YSLEER. V gave up 4 bases and J gave up 0 bases; unmatched junction bases: 6. The CDR3, as DNA: TGCGCCAGCAGCCCTGTAGCGGGGGGTTCCTCCTACAATGAGCAGTTCTTC. This sequence encodes CASSPVAGGSSYNEQFF.

This sequence joins TRBV5-5 and TRBJ1-6; 7 positions match TRBD1. Germline values: CDR1 SGHKS, CDR2 YYEKEE (reference sequence). The CDR3 is 18 amino acids. Germline trimming cut 0 bases from V and 6 bases from J; bases unmatched to any gene: 12. The CDR3: CASSLVLGDTGANSPLHF. CDR3 sequence (DNA): TGTGCCAGCAGCTTGGTCCTAGGGGACACAGGGGCTAATTCACCCCTCCACTTT.

The chain couples TRBV5-1 to TRBJ1-1; tentatively, D is TRBD1 (6 bases). The CDR3 spans 14 residues. Trimming cost V 5 bases and J 4 bases, with 15 bases left between them. Germline-derived CDR1 and CDR2 are SGHRS and YFSETQ. The DNA of the CDR3 is TGCGCCAGCAGGGCGGACAGTTTGATCACTGAAGCTTTCTTT. Protein: CASRADSLITEAFF.

The chain couples TRBV7-2 to TRBJ2-3; the match to TRBD2 covers 10 bases. CDR1 and CDR2 from the germline V gene are SGHTA and FQGNSA. The ends lost 5 bases at V and 2 bases at J; junction bases unmatched: 7. The CDR3 is made up of 16 amino acids. CDR3 nucleotides: TGTGCCAGCAGCCCTGGACTAGCGGCAAACACAGATACGCAGTATTTT. Encoded protein: CASSPGLAANTDTQYF.

The rearrangement joins TRBV30 to TRBJ1-6; tentatively, D is TRBD1 (6 bases). Germline-derived CDR1 and CDR2 are GTSNPN and SVGIG (reference sequence). CDR3 length equals 14 residues. V was cut by 2 bases and J by 5 bases, with 10 bases left in between. CDR3 loop: CAWSSTGNNSPLHF. The CDR3 DNA reads TGTGCCTGGAGTAGTACAGGGAATAATTCACCCCTCCACTTT.

The table lists this clone with a few counts. The chain joins TRBV4-2 to TRBJ2-5; D not certain. CDR1 is LGHNA, CDR2 YNFKEQ, per germline. The V gene lost 8 bases and the J gene lost 3 bases, with 13 bases spanning the gap. The CDR3 totals 13 residues. In DNA, the CDR3 is TGTGCCAGCGGCCGTCAGCGTGAAGAGACCCAGTACTTC. Its protein product is CASGRQREETQYF.

The chain links TRBV7-2 to TRBJ2-2, with 9 bases aligning to TRBD2. There are 15 residues in the CDR3. V was clipped by 6 bases and J by 6 bases; unmatched bases: 8. CDR1 is SGHTA, CDR2 FQGNSA, per germline. This chain's CDR3 is CASRSGGIMAGELFF. The CDR3 DNA reads TGTGCCAGCAGGAGCGGGGGGATTATGGCCGGGGAGCTGTTTTTT.

This clone has ten or more counts. This rearrangement joins TRBV6-6 to TRBJ2-3; 11 bases map to TRBD2. With 5 bases clipped from V and 0 bases from J, the junction kept 7 bases outside the gene matches. This CDR3 region has 17 residues. Germline V gene data show CDR1 as MNHNY and CDR2 as SVGAGI (reference sequence). The CDR3 sequence is CASSLAGGRYSTDTQYF. DNA for the CDR3: TGTGCCAGCAGTCTAGCGGGGGGCAGATATAGCACAGATACGCAGTATTTT.

The V and J genes are TRBV25-1 and TRBJ2-3; 9 bases match TRBD1. CDR1 and CDR2 from the germline V gene are MGHDK and SYGVNS. This CDR3 comprises 15 residues. Losses at the gene ends were 4 bases for V and 3 bases for J; bases not matched to a gene: 5. CDR3 sequence (DNA): TGTGCCAGCAGTGGTGACAGGGGGTTGACAGATACGCAGTATTTT. This gives the protein CASSGDRGLTDTQYF.

This sequence joins TRBV11-3 and TRBJ2-1; D not certain. V lost 1 base and J 9 bases, leaving 10 bases between the germline ends. In germline, CDR1 is SGHNT, CDR2 YENEEA. This CDR3 is built from 13 residues. The CDR3, as DNA: TGTGCCAGCAGCTTAGGTCCGGTTGTTGAGCAGTTCTTC. Protein sequence: CASSLGPVVEQFF.

The J gene is TRBJ2-7, the V gene TRBV6-5, with TRBD2 matching 8 bases. Germline values: CDR1 MNHEY, CDR2 SVGAGI. The CDR3 covers 13 residues. V was pared by 5 bases and J by 3 bases, with 3 bases of the junction left unmatched. The CDR3 sequence is CASSNSGNYEQYF. The DNA of the CDR3 is TGTGCCAGCAGTAATAGCGGGAACTACGAGCAGTACTTC.

The chain has TRBV4-2 and TRBJ1-5; TRBD1 aligns across 8 bases. This CDR3 is 16 amino acids long. CDR1 is LGHNA and CDR2 is YNFKEQ in the germline V gene. The V segment lost 0 bases and the J segment 6 bases; nucleotides outside the gene matches: 7. The CDR3 bases are TGTGCCAGCAGCCAAGAAGGCAGGGGGCGAGGTCAGCCCCAGCATTTT. This encodes CASSQEGRGRGQPQHF.

The chain has TRBV27 and TRBJ2-3, with D perhaps matching TRBD1 (5 bases). This CDR3 region has 13 residues. V was clipped by 5 bases and J by 5 bases, with 11 bases between them. From germline, CDR1 is MNHEY and CDR2 SMNVEV (reference sequence). The CDR3 loop is CASSQGDGDTQYF. The CDR3 DNA sequence: TGTGCCAGCAGTCAAGGGGATGGAGATACGCAGTATTTT.

This chain links TRBV27 with TRBJ1-4, with D unresolved. V lost 6 bases and J 1 base, leaving 18 bases between the germline ends. Germline V gene data show CDR1 as MNHEY and CDR2 as SMNVEV (reference sequence). CDR3 length: 17 amino acids. The CDR3 nucleotides read TGTGCCAGCAGACCTTCGGGTGGGGAGGGAACTAATGAAAAACTGTTTTTT. It codes for CASRPSGGEGTNEKLFF.

This clone was found many times. This chain links TRBV10-3 with TRBJ1-6, with 10 bases that match TRBD1. With V trimmed by 8 bases and J by 9 bases, 1 base remained unmatched. CDR1 ENHRY and CDR2 SYGVKD come from the germline V gene. The CDR3 is made up of 12 amino acids. In DNA form, the CDR3 reads TGTGCCATCCGGGACAGGGGTTCACCCCTCCACTTT. Residues: CAIRDRGSPLHF.

This rearrangement joins TRBV19 to TRBJ1-1, with a weak D call TRBD1 (5 bases). Germline CDR1 is LNHDA and CDR2 is SQIVND (reference sequence). The CDR3 has 13 amino acids. V lost 5 bases to trimming and J lost 4 bases, with 11 bases between them. The CDR3 is CASSPQVSTEAFF. The CDR3, as DNA: TGTGCCAGTAGTCCACAGGTTAGCACTGAAGCTTTCTTT. Looking up the rest from reference TRBV19 and TRBJ1-1 gives the full variable domain: DGGITQSPKYLFRKEGQNVTLSCEQNLNHDAMYWYRQDPGQGLRLIYYSQIVNDFQKGDIAEGYSVSREKKESFPLTVTSAQKNPTAFYLCASSPQVSTEAFFGQGTRLTVV.

The chain carries TRBV15 and TRBJ2-7, with D perhaps TRBD2 (6 bases). CDR1 and CDR2 from the germline V gene are LNHNV and YYDKDF (reference sequence). This CDR3 contains 14 residues. The ends were cut back, 3 bases at V and 4 bases at J, with 13 bases in the middle. The CDR3, as DNA: TGTGCCACCAGCAGTGGGGCGGGGACTTACGAGCAGTACTTC. Encoded protein: CATSSGAGTYEQYF.

This clone was counted a single time. The chain uses TRBV18 and TRBJ1-2; a weak D match, TRBD1 (5 bases). This CDR3 is built from 15 residues. The V end lost 1 base, the J end lost 7 bases, and 16 bases lay between the germline ends. Germline V gives CDR1 KGHSH, CDR2 LQKENI. The CDR3 here is CASSPRPEAGLGYTF. CDR3 DNA sequence: TGTGCCAGCTCACCACGCCCTGAAGCAGGGCTTGGCTACACCTTC.

This chain connects TRBV29-1 to TRBJ2-7, with 8 bases aligning to TRBD1. The CDR3 sequence is 13 residues long. Trimming took 4 bases from V and 3 from J; bases not matched to a gene: 5. The germline V gene has CDR1 SQVTM and CDR2 ANQGSEA. In DNA form, the CDR3 reads TGCAGCGTTGGGGGACAGGCTGTCTACGAGCAGTACTTC. This codes for CSVGGQAVYEQYF.

Only one count was recorded for this clone. V gene TRBV5-6 combines with J gene TRBJ2-1; weak D call: TRBD2 (5 bases). Trimming removed 0 bases from V and 9 bases from J, with 7 bases in between. There are 12 residues in the CDR3. Germline V gives CDR1 SGHDT, CDR2 YYEEEE. The CDR3 spells CASSLAAGEQFF. In nucleotides, the CDR3 is TGTGCCAGCAGCTTGGCCGCGGGTGAGCAGTTCTTC.

This chain joins TRBV18 and TRBJ1-4; D is ambiguous. The V end lost 1 base, the J end lost 8 bases, and 14 bases lay between the germline ends. The CDR3 totals 15 residues. In germline, CDR1 is KGHSH, CDR2 LQKENI. CDR3 region: CASSPRIGRAEKLFF. As DNA, the CDR3 is TGTGCCAGCTCACCACGGATAGGGAGAGCCGAAAAACTGTTTTTT.

The rearrangement links TRBV28 to TRBJ1-5; D not resolved. V dropped 5 bases and J dropped 11 bases, with 19 bases sitting between them. This CDR3 comprises 14 residues. The germline V gene encodes CDR1 MDHEN and CDR2 SYDVKM. The CDR3 DNA follows: TGTGCCAGCAGTCTCTACCGCGGGGAAAAGGCCCAGCATTTT. It specifies CASSLYRGEKAQHF. Together with reference TRBV28 and TRBJ1-5, the CDR3 gives the full variable domain: DVKVTQSSRYLVKRTGEKVFLECVQDMDHENMFWYRQDPGLGLRLIYFSYDVKMKEKGDIPEGYSVSREKKERFSLILESASTNQTSMYLCASSLYRGEKAQHFGDGTRLSIL.

This clone was recorded once. As DNA, the CDR3 is TGTGCCAGCTCACCACCGGCTAGCCTACGTCCCAATGAGCAGTTCTTC. Protein: CASSPPASLRPNEQFF. The J gene is TRBJ2-1, the V gene TRBV18, with D possibly TRBD2 on 5 matching bases. V dropped 0 bases and J dropped 6 bases, with 15 bases sitting between them. The CDR3 covers 16 residues. Germline CDR1 and CDR2: KGHSH and LQKENI.

The V call is TRBV3-1 (or the pseudogene TRBV3-2), the J call TRBJ2-5, with TRBD2 matching over 13 bases. Germline V CDR1 and CDR2: LGHDT, YNNKEL (reference sequence). The CDR3 is 16 residues long. The junction had 9 bases not matched to a gene; V was cut back by 6 bases and J by 5 bases. The CDR3 protein is CASSPRLAGGGETQYF. CDR3 bases: TGTGCCAGCAGTCCCAGACTAGCGGGAGGTGGGGAGACCCAGTACTTC.

Turning to this clone: This could be a read error, since a much larger clone is one nucleotide away. This sequence joins TRBV3-1 (or the pseudogene TRBV3-2) and TRBJ2-2, with TRBD1 matching over 9 bases. The germline V gene has CDR1 LGHDT and CDR2 YNNKEL (reference sequence). Losses at the gene ends were 6 bases for V and 4 bases for J; bases not matched to a gene: 0. The CDR3 runs to 13 residues. CDR3 nucleotides: TGTGCCAGCAGGGACAGGGGCACCGGGGAGCTGTTTTTT. This gives the protein CASRDRGTGELFF.